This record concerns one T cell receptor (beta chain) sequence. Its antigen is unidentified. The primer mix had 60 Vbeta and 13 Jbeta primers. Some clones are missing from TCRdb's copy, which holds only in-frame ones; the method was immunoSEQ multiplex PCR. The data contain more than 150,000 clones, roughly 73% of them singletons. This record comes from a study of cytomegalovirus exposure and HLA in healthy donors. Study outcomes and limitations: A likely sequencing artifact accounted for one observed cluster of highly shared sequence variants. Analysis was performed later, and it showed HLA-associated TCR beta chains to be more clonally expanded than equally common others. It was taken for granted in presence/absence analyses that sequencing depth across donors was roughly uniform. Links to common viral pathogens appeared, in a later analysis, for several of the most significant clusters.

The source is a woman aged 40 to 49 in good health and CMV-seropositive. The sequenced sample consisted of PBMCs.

The CDR3: CASKQGQGYYGYTF. The CDR3 DNA reads TGTGCCAGCAAACAGGGACAGGGATACTATGGCTACACCTTC. The chain has TRBV6-5 and TRBJ1-2, with TRBD1 matching over 9 bases. J was trimmed by 3 bases and V by 7 bases; bases with no gene match: 6. The CDR3 spans 14 residues. Germline loops: CDR1 MNHEY, CDR2 SVGAGI.